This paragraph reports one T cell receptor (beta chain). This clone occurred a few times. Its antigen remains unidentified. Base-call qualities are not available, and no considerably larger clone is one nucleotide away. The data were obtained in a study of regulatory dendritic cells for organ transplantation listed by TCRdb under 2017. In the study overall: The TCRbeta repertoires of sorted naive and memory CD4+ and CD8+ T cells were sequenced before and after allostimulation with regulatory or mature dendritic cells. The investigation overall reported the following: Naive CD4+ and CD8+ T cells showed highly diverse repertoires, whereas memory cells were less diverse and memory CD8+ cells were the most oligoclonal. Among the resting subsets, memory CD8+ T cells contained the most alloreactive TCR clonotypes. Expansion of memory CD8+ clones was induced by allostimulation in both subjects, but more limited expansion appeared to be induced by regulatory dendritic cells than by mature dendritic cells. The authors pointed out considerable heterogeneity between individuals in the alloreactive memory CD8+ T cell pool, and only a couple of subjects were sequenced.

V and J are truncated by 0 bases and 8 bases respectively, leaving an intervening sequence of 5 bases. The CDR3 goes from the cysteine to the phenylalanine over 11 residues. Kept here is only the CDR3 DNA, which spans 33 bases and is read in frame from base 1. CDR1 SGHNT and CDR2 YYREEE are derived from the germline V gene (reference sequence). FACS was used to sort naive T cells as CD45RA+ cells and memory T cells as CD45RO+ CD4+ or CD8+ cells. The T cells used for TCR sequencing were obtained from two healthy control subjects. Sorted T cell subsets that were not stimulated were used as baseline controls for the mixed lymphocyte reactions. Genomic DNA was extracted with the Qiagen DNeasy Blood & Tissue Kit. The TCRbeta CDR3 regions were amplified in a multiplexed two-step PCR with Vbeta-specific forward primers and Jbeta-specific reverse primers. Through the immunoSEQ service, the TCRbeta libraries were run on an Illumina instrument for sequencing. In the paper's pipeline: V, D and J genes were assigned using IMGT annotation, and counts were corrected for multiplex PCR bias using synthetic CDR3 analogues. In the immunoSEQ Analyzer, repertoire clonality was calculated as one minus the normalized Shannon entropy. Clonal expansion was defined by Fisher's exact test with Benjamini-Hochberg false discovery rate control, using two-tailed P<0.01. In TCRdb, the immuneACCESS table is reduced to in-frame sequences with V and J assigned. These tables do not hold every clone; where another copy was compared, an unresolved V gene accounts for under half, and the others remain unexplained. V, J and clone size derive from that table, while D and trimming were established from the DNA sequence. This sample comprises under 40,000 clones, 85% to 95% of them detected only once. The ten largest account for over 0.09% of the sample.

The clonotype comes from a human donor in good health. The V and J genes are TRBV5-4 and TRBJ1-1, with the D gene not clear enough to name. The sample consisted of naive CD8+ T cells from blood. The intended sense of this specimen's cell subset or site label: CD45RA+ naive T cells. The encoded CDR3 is CASSLEGEAFF. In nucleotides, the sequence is TGTGCCAGCAGCTTGGAGGGAGAAGCTTTCTTT.